This is a list of T cell receptor beta chains from one sample in a study of shared clonotypes between healthy human individuals. The protocol was immunoSEQ multiplex PCR, while the TCRdb copy is restricted to in-frame clones and leaves out a portion. The profile shows some 2 million clones, about 95% of them singletons. Sequenced: naive CD8+ T cells sorted from blood. The receptors here all came from a man between 18 and 35 years old in good health. The CDR3 runs from the conserved cysteine through the conserved F or W. Each record gives: V gene, J gene, clone size, D gene, CDR3 protein, CDR3 DNA. A D gene is named only where the DNA matches it firmly. Only some rows state a clone size, as once, few, many or a class for expanded clones.

v_call: TRBV7-3
j_call: TRBJ2-7
clone_size: -
d_call: TRBD1
cdr3_aa: CASRWSGQGAGEQYF
cdr3_nt: TGTGCCAGCAGGTGGTCGGGACAGGGGGCAGGCGAGCAGTACTTC

v_call: TRBV10-1
j_call: TRBJ2-5
clone_size: -
d_call: TRBD1
cdr3_aa: CASSEWGTAQETQYF
cdr3_nt: TGCGCCAGCAGTGAGTGGGGGACAGCCCAAGAGACCCAGTACTTC

v_call: TRBV6-6
j_call: TRBJ2-7
clone_size: -
d_call: -
cdr3_aa: CASSRDAYEQYF
cdr3_nt: TGTGCCAGCAGTCGGGATGCCTACGAGCAGTACTTC

v_call: TRBV7-9
j_call: TRBJ2-1
clone_size: -
d_call: -
cdr3_aa: CASRGSSYNEQFF
cdr3_nt: TGTGCCAGCAGGGGGTCCTCCTACAATGAGCAGTTCTTC

v_call: TRBV2
j_call: TRBJ2-5
clone_size: once
d_call: TRBD1
cdr3_aa: CASSVGTDNQETQYF
cdr3_nt: TGTGCCAGCAGTGTAGGGACAGACAATCAAGAGACCCAGTACTTC

v_call: TRBV5-4
j_call: TRBJ2-7
clone_size: -
d_call: -
cdr3_aa: CASSERGSLYEQYF
cdr3_nt: TGTGCCAGCAGCGAACGGGGATCCCTCTACGAGCAGTACTTC

v_call: TRBV6-1
j_call: TRBJ2-7
clone_size: -
d_call: -
cdr3_aa: CASSESIGYEQYF
cdr3_nt: TGTGCCAGCAGTGAAAGTATCGGTTACGAGCAGTACTTC

v_call: TRBV5-6
j_call: TRBJ2-5
clone_size: -
d_call: -
cdr3_aa: CASSLRQDLRETQYF
cdr3_nt: TGTGCCAGCAGCTTGCGACAGGATCTACGAGAGACCCAGTACTTC

v_call: TRBV5-6
j_call: TRBJ2-2
clone_size: once
d_call: -
cdr3_aa: CASSSHPGELFF
cdr3_nt: TGTGCCAGCAGCTCCCATCCCGGGGAGCTGTTTTTT

v_call: TRBV27
j_call: TRBJ2-7
clone_size: -
d_call: -
cdr3_aa: CASSLLGQSYEQYF
cdr3_nt: TGTGCCAGCAGTTTACTAGGACAGAGCTACGAGCAGTACTTC